The clone carrying this T cell receptor beta chain was observed once. Germline V gene lookup returns CDR1 SGHRS and CDR2 YFSETQ. This CDR3 spans 13 amino acids. Deletions cut 4 bases from V and 6 bases from J, with 13 bases between. The genomic DNA of each subset was split evenly across several immunoSEQ plates. The table came from immunoSEQ multiplex PCR; TCRdb's copy has only in-frame clones and leaves some out. The sample lists about 1.1 million clones, 78% seen once, with roughly 0.55% in the top ten. This record comes from a study of shared clonotypes between healthy human individuals. The sequence came from a man aged 18 to 30 in good health. Some clones in this sample may be carry-over from other donors' samples. The sequenced sample was memory CD4+ T cells from PBMCs. The subset was: CD45RA-negative fraction. The V call is TRBV5-1, the J call TRBJ1-1; no clear D gene. CDR3 protein: CASSVDGWAEAFF. DNA of the CDR3: TGCGCCAGCAGCGTGGATGGTTGGGCTGAAGCTTTCTTT. The variable domain in full, with the rest retrieved from reference TRBV5-1 and TRBJ1-1, is KAGVTQTPRYLIKTRGQQVTLSCSPISGHRSVSWYQQTPGQGLQFLFEYFSETQRNKGNFPGRFSGRQFSNSRSEMNVSTLELGDSALYLCASSVDGWAEAFFGQGTRLTVV.